The 5 T cell receptor beta chains below were found in one sample sequenced in a study of T cells in Graves' hyperthyroidism and ophthalmopathy. Amplification of TCR beta CDR3 regions was performed using RNA transcripts as template. First-round RT-PCR of the TCR CDR3 relied on the HTBI primer set. MiXCR, applied by TCRdb to the multiplex PCR reads, yields one record per CDR3 protein. The sample lists about 280,000 distinct CDR3 sequences, about 25% occurring once. The sample taken for sequencing was blood. These receptors all stem from a man aged 40-50 years with Graves' hyperthyroidism that later progressed to Graves' ophthalmopathy.

V gene TRBV6-1 combines with J gene TRBJ1-6; TRBD1 matches at 11 bases. This CDR3 region has 15 residues. Trimming took 5 bases from V and 10 from J; bases not matched to a gene: 7. Germline V gives CDR1 MNHNS, CDR2 SASEGT. The CDR3 DNA sequence: TGTGCCAGCAGTCTCCCCGGGACAGGGGGGTCACCCCTCCACTTT. Translation: CASSLPGTGGSPLHF.

This clonotype was seen many times. The V gene is TRBV28, the J gene TRBJ1-1, with a possible D match to TRBD1 (6 bases). Trimming cost V 5 bases and J 11 bases, with 15 bases left between them. Germline-derived CDR1 and CDR2 are MDHEN and SYDVKM. The CDR3 sequence is 12 residues long. The CDR3 DNA reads as TGTGCCAGCAGTGGTACAGGGTCACGGGCTTTCTTT. It codes for CASSGTGSRAFF.

There are many counts of this clonotype. The V gene is TRBV18, the J gene TRBJ1-2; D gene uncertain. The CDR3 contains 15 residues. Deletions cut 3 bases from V and 8 bases from J, with 19 bases between. Looked up from germline, CDR1 is KGHSH and CDR2 is LQKENI. CDR3 in amino acids: CASSPDAEGIDGYTF. CDR3 DNA: TGTGCCAGCTCACCGGACGCAGAGGGAATCGACGGCTACACCTTC.

In its sample, this clonotype was seen many times. This chain connects TRBV7-6 to TRBJ2-2; D is undetermined. With 1 base removed from V and 6 bases from J, the gap between germline ends came to 9 bases. CDR1 and CDR2 from the germline V gene are SGHVS and FNYEAQ. CDR3 length: 14 residues. The CDR3, as DNA: TGTGCCAGCAGCTTAGAGCGAATTTCCGGGGAGCTGTTTTTT. Protein product: CASSLERISGELFF.

This clonotype was counted at least ten times. The V and J genes are TRBV6-2 or TRBV6-3 and TRBJ2-7; 7 bases agree with TRBD2. Germline CDR1 MNHEY, CDR2 SVGEGT. The J segment lost 0 bases and the V segment lost 5 bases, leaving 4 bases of the junction unmatched. The CDR3 is 14 amino acids. CDR3 sequence: CASSPSGNSYEQYF. The CDR3 DNA reads as TGTGCCAGCAGTCCTAGCGGCAACTCCTACGAGCAGTACTTC.